The T cell receptor beta chain under discussion was sequenced for a study of blood T cell repertoires in COVID-19. Libraries were prepared by immunoSEQ multiplex PCR; TCRdb keeps only in-frame clonotypes and omits some of them. This sample has roughly 57,000 clones, with approximately 92% found just once. The junction had 4 bases not matched to a gene; V was cut back by 3 bases and J by 3 bases. CDR3 length equals 14 residues. Germline CDR1 reads SQVTM; CDR2 reads ANQGSEA. J is TRBJ2-2 and V is TRBV29-1; 7 bases agree with TRBD1. The clonotype originates from a man older than 75 with acute or convalescent COVID-19. Sequencing was done on a sample of peripheral blood. CDR3 coding DNA: TGCAGCGTTGAGACGCAGGGGGACACCGGGGAGCTGTTTTTT. This gives the protein CSVETQGDTGELFF.